Listed below are T cell receptor beta chains from one sample, sequenced in a study of T cells in Graves' hyperthyroidism and ophthalmopathy. TCRdb reprocessed the multiplex PCR reads via MiXCR and lists one record per CDR3 protein. This sample has 550,000 to 650,000 distinct CDR3 sequences, with around 13% found just once. Material: blood. The origin of the receptors is a woman in her 40s with Graves' hyperthyroidism. Both conserved end residues are part of each CDR3. The D gene is left open where the match is weak. Expanded clones are given a class, and other clones once, few, many or no size at all.

cdr3_nt cdr3_aa j_call d_call clone_size v_call
TGTGCCAGCAGTTTTTCGAGCGGGACCGGGGAGCTGTTTTTT CASSFSSGTGELFF TRBJ2-2 NA NA TRBV27
TGTGCCAGCAGGTCTGGACTAGCGGGACCCTACAATGAGCAGTTCTTC CASRSGLAGPYNEQFF TRBJ2-1 TRBD2 NA TRBV7-2
TGTGCCAGTAGAGTTTGGTTGCGGAGCAATCAGCCCCAGCATTTT CASRVWLRSNQPQHF TRBJ1-5 NA few TRBV19
TGTGCCAGCAGCCGACTCACTAGCGGGAGGGGGACCGGGGAGCTGTTTTTT CASSRLTSGRGTGELFF TRBJ2-2 TRBD2 many TRBV27
TGTGCCAGCTCACCCGGGACGGCGGATGAGCAGTTCTTC CASSPGTADEQFF TRBJ2-1 NA many TRBV18
TGTGCCAGTAGTATATTGGCAGGGGGCGAAAATCAGCCCCAGCATTTT CASSILAGGENQPQHF TRBJ1-5 TRBD1 once TRBV19
TGTGCCAGCAGCCCCGGACAGTTGCAGTTCTTC CASSPGQLQFF TRBJ2-1 NA NA TRBV7-2
TGCAGTGCTAGAGGGCTAGCGGGAGGGCCCTCCGGGTACGAGCAGTACTTC CSARGLAGGPSGYEQYF TRBJ2-7 TRBD2 NA TRBV20-1
TGTGCCAGCAGTAAGGGACTACTGAACAATGAGCAGTTCTTC CASSKGLLNNEQFF TRBJ2-1 TRBD2 NA TRBV28
TGTGCCTCAAAATCGGGGTCCGGGGAAAAACTGTTTTTT CASKSGSGEKLFF TRBJ1-4 NA NA TRBV30
TGTGCCAGCAGTTTAGCGATTGTACAGGGGTTGAAGGCTGAAGCTTTCTTT CASSLAIVQGLKAEAFF TRBJ1-1 TRBD1 many TRBV12-3/TRBV12-4
TGTGCCAGCACAGGGGGGAACTACGAGCAGTACTTC CASTGGNYEQYF TRBJ2-7 NA many TRBV2
TGTGCCAGCAGCTTAGGGGGGACTAGCGGGGTGTACAATGAGCAGTTCTTC CASSLGGTSGVYNEQFF TRBJ2-1 TRBD2 many TRBV7-2
TGCGCCAGCACTCCGGAGGGGTCGGGACAGGGTACCTACAATGAGCAGTTCTTC CASTPEGSGQGTYNEQFF TRBJ2-1 TRBD1 many TRBV5-1
TGTGCCAGCTCGACCAGAGGGGCGGGCAATGAGCAGTTCTTC CASSTRGAGNEQFF TRBJ2-1 NA few TRBV9
TGTGCCAGCGTGAATTCCGTGGGCACCACTGAAGCTTTCTTT CASVNSVGTTEAFF TRBJ1-1 NA many TRBV12-3/TRBV12-4
TGTGCCAGCAGTTCAGCTCTAGCGGGAGGGTTAAATGAGCAGTTCTTC CASSSALAGGLNEQFF TRBJ2-1 TRBD2 many TRBV28
TGTGCCAGCAGCCCCATGGCAGGGGATACAGATACGCAGTATTTT CASSPMAGDTDTQYF TRBJ2-3 NA many TRBV12-3/TRBV12-4